These 15 T cell receptor beta chains were sequenced from one sample in a study of T cells in Graves' hyperthyroidism and ophthalmopathy. Amplification yielded TCR beta CDR3 regions, with RNA transcripts as the source. HTBI primers were used for first-round RT-PCR of the TCR CDR3. One entry per CDR3 protein results from TCRdb running MiXCR on the multiplex PCR reads. The sample carries a few hundred thousand distinct CDR3 sequences, about 16% recorded once. Sample: blood. The source of these receptors is a woman in her thirties or forties with Graves' ophthalmopathy.

This clonotype turned up a few times. This chain uses TRBV5-1 with TRBJ1-2; tentatively, D is TRBD1 (5 bases). The V gene's germline CDR1 is SGHRS and CDR2 YFSETQ. The CDR3 has 16 amino acids. V shed 4 bases and J shed 0 bases, with 16 bases lying between them. CDR3 sequence: CASSKTVGETNYGYTF. DNA for the CDR3: TGCGCCAGCAGCAAGACCGTGGGGGAAACTAACTATGGCTACACCTTC.

This clonotype was found a few times. Sequence at one end of the junction differs from germline and may be a read error. The chain has TRBV6-1 and TRBJ1-2, with 10 bases lining up with TRBD1. The CDR3 is made up of 13 amino acids. Germline V CDR1 and CDR2: MNHNS, SASEGT. The CDR3 nucleotides are TGTGCCAGCAGTCGACAGGGGGCAGGTGGCCACACCTTC. Protein sequence: CASSRQGAGGHTF.

This clonotype has at least ten counts. The chain couples TRBV6-2 or TRBV6-3 to TRBJ1-1; D remains unclear. The length of the CDR3 is 14 residues. Trimming left V 5 bases short and J 3 bases short, with 13 bases between. CDR1 and CDR2 (germline): MNHEY, SVGEGT. CDR3 sequence: CASSQGFGDTEAFF. CDR3 bases: TGTGCCAGCAGTCAAGGGTTTGGGGACACTGAAGCTTTCTTT.

The rearrangement joins TRBV19 to TRBJ2-1; 9 positions agree with TRBD2. The length of the CDR3 is 15 residues. Trimming at V came to 8 bases and at J to 6 bases, leaving 11 bases not matched to a gene. Germline V lookup: CDR1 LNHDA, CDR2 SQIVND (reference sequence). The CDR3 DNA reads TGTGCCAGTGCCCTACCGCGGGGGGGATCCAATGAGCAGTTCTTC. Protein product: CASALPRGGSNEQFF.

This clonotype was found many times. This chain links TRBV6-5 with TRBJ1-1; D is unresolved. This CDR3 region has 14 residues. Germline V CDR1 and CDR2: MNHEY, SVGAGI. The ends were cut back, 2 bases at V and 3 bases at J, with 10 bases in the middle. The CDR3, as DNA: TGTGCCAGCAGTTACGGCTCGGCGGACACTGAAGCTTTCTTT. Amino acid sequence: CASSYGSADTEAFF.

The J gene is TRBJ2-3, the V gene TRBV7-2; the D gene is possibly TRBD2 (5 bases). The CDR3 spans 19 residues. With 3 bases removed from V and 3 bases from J, the gap between germline ends came to 25 bases. Germline assignment: CDR1 SGHTA and CDR2 FQGNSA. This chain's CDR3 is CASSFFSRPVVGGTDTQYF. The CDR3 DNA reads as TGTGCCAGCAGCTTTTTTAGTAGGCCCGTTGTGGGCGGGACAGATACGCAGTATTTT.

The chain couples TRBV7-6 to TRBJ2-3; D not certain. Germline-derived CDR1 and CDR2 are SGHVS and FNYEAQ. The CDR3 has 14 residues. V lost 2 bases, J lost 2 bases, and 8 bases lay in between. CDR3 in DNA: TGTGCCAGCAGCTTAAATCAAAACACAGATACGCAGTATTTT. It yields the protein CASSLNQNTDTQYF.

On this clonotype: Without the conserved terminal phenylalanine or tryptophan, this CDR3 likely stems from a read error. J is TRBJ2-7 and V is TRBV2; D is unresolved. There are 11 residues in the CDR3. In germline, CDR1 is SNHLY, CDR2 FYNNEI. The V and J ends lost 9 bases and 1 base respectively, with 7 bases between them. In nucleotides, the CDR3 is TGTGCCAGTAGTCTTTCCTACGAGCAGTACTTG. The encoded protein is CASSLSYEQYL.

There are many counts of this clonotype. This chain uses TRBV7-9 with TRBJ2-3; D is possibly TRBD1 or TRBD2 (5 bases each). The V end lost 8 bases, the J end lost 4 bases, and 10 bases lay between the germline ends. This CDR3 contains 12 residues. CDR1 is SEHNR, CDR2 FQNEAQ, per germline (reference sequence). The CDR3 nucleotides read TGTGCCAGCTGGGGGAGCGCAGATACGCAGTATTTT. This encodes CASWGSADTQYF.

On this clonotype: One end of the junction is discordant with germline, which a read error may explain. The chain is built from TRBV11-2 and TRBJ2-1, with 9 bases that match TRBD2. Germline CDR1 and CDR2: SGHAT and FQNNGV. The CDR3 sequence is 15 residues long. CDR3 sequence (DNA): TGTGCCAGCAGCGTAGAGGCTAGCGGGGCGAATGAGCAGTTCTTC. Its translation is CASSVEASGANEQFF.

The rearrangement uses TRBV2 and TRBJ1-6; 9 positions match TRBD1. V trimming: 5 bases; J trimming: 8 bases; junction bases outside the gene matches: 4. The CDR3 contains 14 residues. Germline V gives CDR1 SNHLY, CDR2 FYNNEI. CDR3 coding DNA: TGTGCCAGCAGTACGGACAGGGGTGATTCACCCCTCCACTTT. Encoded protein: CASSTDRGDSPLHF.

The rearrangement joins TRBV7-9 to TRBJ1-6; no definite D call. The CDR3 length is 17 residues. Germline V gene lookup returns CDR1 SEHNR and CDR2 FQNEAQ (reference sequence). The V and J ends lost 5 bases and 3 bases respectively, with 17 bases between them. The CDR3 DNA reads TGTGCCAGCAGCCCCTTTAAGCCCCATAGCTATAATTCACCCCTCCACTTT. Amino acids: CASSPFKPHSYNSPLHF.

Worth noting for this clonotype: Given a much more abundant clone one base away, this may be a read error. This rearrangement joins TRBV20-1 to TRBJ2-7; tentative D call: TRBD2 (6 bases). The CDR3 consists of 14 residues. Germline V lookup: CDR1 DFQATT, CDR2 SNEGSKA (reference sequence). The germline V and J ends were trimmed by 3 bases and 4 bases, with 16 bases remaining between them. The CDR3 loop reads CSASDLAGKYEQYF. The CDR3 DNA reads as TGCAGTGCTAGCGATCTGGCGGGAAAATACGAGCAGTACTTC.

Only a few counts were recorded for this clonotype. The genes are TRBV27 and TRBJ1-4; 8 nucleotides match TRBD1. Trimming at V came to 4 bases and at J to 2 bases, leaving 3 bases not matched to a gene. This CDR3 region has 15 residues. Germline-derived CDR1 and CDR2 are MNHEY and SMNVEV (reference sequence). In nucleotides, the CDR3 is TGTGCCAGCAGTTACCGGACAGGGACTAATGAAAAACTGTTTTTT. Amino acid sequence: CASSYRTGTNEKLFF.

This sequence joins TRBV28 and TRBJ1-1; 9 bases align to TRBD1. With V trimmed by 6 bases and J by 8 bases, 16 bases remained unmatched. This CDR3 has 16 residues. CDR1 is MDHEN, CDR2 SYDVKM, per germline. CDR3 nucleotide sequence: TGTGCCAGCAGCTCGGGGGGGGAGGACAGGGGTGGGGAAGCTTTCTTT. Its translation: CASSSGGEDRGGEAFF.